Shown below are 2 T cell receptor beta chains from a single sample sequenced in a study of blood T cell repertoires in COVID-19. Sequenced by immunoSEQ multiplex PCR; TCRdb stores in-frame clones only, minus some. The table includes 70,000 or so clones, under 95% detected once. Material: peripheral blood. All receptors derive from a human donor in a cohort sampled during active COVID-19.

This clone showed up just once. V is TRBV11-2 and J is TRBJ1-2; D might be TRBD1 (6 bases). Per germline, CDR1 SGHAT and CDR2 FQNNGV. V lost 1 base and J 4 bases, leaving 19 bases between the germline ends. The CDR3 extends over 17 amino acids. CDR3 in amino acids: CASSLGSRSTGFYGYTF. The CDR3 DNA sequence: TGTGCCAGCAGCTTAGGGTCTAGGAGCACAGGGTTCTATGGCTACACCTTC.

In DNA form, the CDR3 reads TGTGCCAGCAGCTTATTAGGTGGGCGGGGGAACACTGAAGCTTTCTTT. Translated, it gives CASSLLGGRGNTEAFF. The chain is built from TRBV11-2 and TRBJ1-1; no clear D gene. Germline CDR1 is SGHAT and CDR2 is FQNNGV. The V end was cut by 2 bases, the J end by 1 base, with 14 bases between. This CDR3 is 16 amino acids long.